A single T cell receptor beta chain is shown here with its context. The V gene's germline CDR1 is SGHDN and CDR2 FVKESK. The length of the CDR3 is 14 residues. V was clipped by 5 bases and J by 2 bases, with 10 bases between them. This entry is derived from a study of shared clonotypes between healthy human individuals. Study background: Aged between 18 and 49, the donors were a couple of women and a few men.

The naive CD8 fraction comprised CD45RO-negative cells positively selected for CCR7 and excluded terminally differentiated effector memory CD45RA+ cells. The assay was immunoSEQ multiplex PCR, and TCRdb's table has in-frame clones only and misses some. The table has 630,000 or so clones, roughly 98% seen once. This TCR was recovered from a man aged 25 to 40 in good health. V and J are TRBV14 and TRBJ2-1; weak D call: TRBD2 (6 bases). Sequencing input: naive CD8+ T cells sorted from blood. The CDR3 DNA reads TGTGCCAGCAGCTACGGAGGGCCCTACAATGAGCAGTTCTTC. This encodes CASSYGGPYNEQFF.